These T cell receptor beta chains were read from a single sample in a study of T cells in Graves' hyperthyroidism and ophthalmopathy. TCRdb reprocessed the multiplex PCR reads via MiXCR and lists one record per CDR3 protein. The sample carries over 500,000 distinct CDR3 sequences, more than 15% recorded once. Sample: blood. These receptors all come from a woman in her 30s with Graves' ophthalmopathy. CDR3s include the opening cysteine and the closing phenylalanine or tryptophan. A D gene is named only where the DNA matches it firmly. Clone sizes are given selectively: once, few, many, or a class where the clone is expanded.

D	length	V	size	J	CDR3	DNA
TRBD1	18	TRBV4-1	.	TRBJ2-7	CASSQEYRGYSDSYEQYF	TGCGCCAGCAGCCAAGAGTACAGGGGCTACTCTGACTCCTACGAGCAGTACTTC
.	16	TRBV2	once	TRBJ2-1	CASTVLGGAINNEQFF	TGTGCCAGCACCGTCCTCGGGGGAGCGATAAACAATGAGCAGTTCTTC
.	14	TRBV27	many	TRBJ2-1	CASSSLGPYNEQFF	TGTGCCAGCAGTAGTCTAGGACCGTACAATGAGCAGTTCTTC
.	13	TRBV3-1	many	TRBJ2-2	CASSQFGVGELFF	TGTGCCAGCAGCCAGTTTGGGGTAGGGGAGCTGTTTTTT
.	15	TRBV18	.	TRBJ2-1	CASSPPGPGYNEQFF	TGTGCCAGCTCACCACCGGGCCCGGGCTACAATGAGCAGTTCTTC
.	12	TRBV5-1	many	TRBJ1-1	CASSVNEGEAFF	TGCGCCAGCAGCGTAAACGAGGGCGAGGCTTTCTTT
TRBD1	18	TRBV11-3	many	TRBJ2-6	CASSPGQGPSSGANVLTF	TGTGCCAGCAGCCCAGGACAGGGGCCAAGCTCTGGGGCCAACGTCCTGACTTTC
.	13	TRBV12-3/TRBV12-4	few	TRBJ2-7	CASSWSGDYEQYF	TGTGCCAGCAGTTGGTCGGGGGACTACGAGCAGTACTTC
TRBD2	16	TRBV7-2	.	TRBJ2-7	CASSISGTSESYEQYF	TGTGCCAGCAGCATCTCCGGGACTAGCGAATCCTACGAGCAGTACTTC
TRBD2	17	TRBV11-2	many	TRBJ2-3	CASSLDSPSGSTDTQYF	TGTGCCAGCAGCTTAGATTCGCCTAGCGGGAGCACAGATACGCAGTATTTT
.	15	TRBV12-3/TRBV12-4	many	TRBJ2-3	CASSPYRVRADTQYF	TGTGCCAGCAGTCCCTATAGGGTACGCGCAGATACGCAGTATTTT
TRBD1	14	TRBV5-1	many	TRBJ2-7	CASSLGGTDYEQYF	TGCGCCAGCAGCTTGGGTGGGACAGACTACGAGCAGTACTTC
.	14	TRBV11-3	few	TRBJ2-2	CASSLMGYTGELFF	TGTGCCAGCAGCTTAATGGGGTACACCGGGGAGCTGTTTTTT
TRBD2	16	TRBV20-1	many	TRBJ2-2	CSARETSGRYTGELFF	TGCAGTGCTAGGGAGACTAGCGGGAGGTACACCGGGGAGCTGTTTTTT
TRBD2	14	TRBV24-1	many	TRBJ2-5	CATSVAGGGETQYF	TGTGCCACCAGTGTTGCCGGGGGGGGAGAGACCCAGTACTTC
.	14	TRBV2	few	TRBJ2-2	CASTGHKLTGELFF	TGTGCCAGCACGGGACATAAGTTAACCGGGGAGCTGTTTTTT
.	11	TRBV6-1	.	TRBJ1-2	CASRFGYGYTF	TGTGCCAGCAGGTTCGGCTATGGCTACACCTTC
.	12	TRBV20-1	.	TRBJ2-7	CSARGPTYEQYF	TGCAGTGCTAGAGGGCCTACCTACGAGCAGTACTTC
.	16	TRBV12-3/TRBV12-4	few	TRBJ2-2	CASSNENRVNTGELFF	TGTGCCAGCAGTAACGAAAACAGGGTGAACACCGGGGAGCTGTTTTTT
.	14	TRBV7-2	few	TRBJ2-2	CASIYGLNTGELFF	TGTGCCAGCATATACGGTTTGAACACCGGGGAGCTGTTTTTT
.	13	TRBV28	many	TRBJ1-1	CASSLVAVDEAFF	TGTGCCAGCAGTTTAGTGGCAGTCGATGAAGCTTTCTTT
.	14	TRBV7-6	many	TRBJ2-3	CASSSPGYTDTQYF	TGTGCCAGCAGCTCTCCCGGTTATACAGATACGCAGTATTTT
TRBD1	14	TRBV6-1	.	TRBJ2-7	CASRTWTGPYEQYF	TGTGCCAGCAGGACCTGGACAGGGCCTTACGAGCAGTACTTC
.	13	TRBV2	many	TRBJ2-5	CASSVGAGETQYF	TGTGCCAGCAGTGTAGGAGCGGGAGAGACCCAGTACTTC
TRBD2	15	TRBV20-1	many	TRBJ2-7	CSARDLGGWAHEQYF	TGCAGTGCTAGAGATTTGGGAGGGTGGGCCCACGAGCAGTACTTC
.	16	TRBV30	few	TRBJ1-3	CAWKSGGNGRGNTIYF	TGTGCCTGGAAATCGGGAGGGAATGGGCGTGGAAACACCATATATTTT